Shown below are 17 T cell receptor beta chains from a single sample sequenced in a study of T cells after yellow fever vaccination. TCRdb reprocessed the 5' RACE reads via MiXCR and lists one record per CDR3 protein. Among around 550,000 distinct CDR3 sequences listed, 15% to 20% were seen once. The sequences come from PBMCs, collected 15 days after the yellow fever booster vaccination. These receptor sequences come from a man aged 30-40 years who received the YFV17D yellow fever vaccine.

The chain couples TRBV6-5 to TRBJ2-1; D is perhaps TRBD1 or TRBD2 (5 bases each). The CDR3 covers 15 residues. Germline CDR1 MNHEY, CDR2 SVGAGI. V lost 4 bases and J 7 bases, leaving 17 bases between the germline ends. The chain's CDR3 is CASSLPGRVVNEQFF. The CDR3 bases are TGTGCCAGCAGTTTGCCGGGACGGGTGGTAAATGAGCAGTTCTTC.

CDR3 nucleotides: TGTGCCAGTAGTGTAATACAGGGGAGGGGCACCGGGGAGCTGTTTTTT. It is translated as CASSVIQGRGTGELFF. The chain combines TRBV19 with TRBJ2-2; D is possibly TRBD1 or TRBD2 (7 bases each). V lost 5 bases, J lost 4 bases, and 17 bases lay in between. CDR3 length: 16 residues. Per germline, CDR1 LNHDA and CDR2 SQIVND (reference sequence).

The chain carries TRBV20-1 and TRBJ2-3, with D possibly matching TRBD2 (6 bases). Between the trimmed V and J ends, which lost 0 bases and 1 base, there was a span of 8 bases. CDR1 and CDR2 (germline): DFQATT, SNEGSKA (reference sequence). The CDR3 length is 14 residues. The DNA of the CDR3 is TGCAGTGCTAGAGACCCTAGCGGCACAGATACGCAGTATTTT. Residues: CSARDPSGTDTQYF.

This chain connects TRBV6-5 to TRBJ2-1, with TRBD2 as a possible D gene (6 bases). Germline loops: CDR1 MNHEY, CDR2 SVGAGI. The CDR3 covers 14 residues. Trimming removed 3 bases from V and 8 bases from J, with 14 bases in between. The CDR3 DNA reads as TGTGCCAGCAGTTATAGTCGGGAGTATTATGAGCAGTTCTTC. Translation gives CASSYSREYYEQFF.

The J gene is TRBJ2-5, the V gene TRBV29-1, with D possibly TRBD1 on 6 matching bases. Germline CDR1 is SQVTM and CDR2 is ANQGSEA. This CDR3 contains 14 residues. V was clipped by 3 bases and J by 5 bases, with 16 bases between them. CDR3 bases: TGCAGCGTTGAGAATACAGGGTTGGGGGAGACCCAGTACTTC. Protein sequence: CSVENTGLGETQYF.

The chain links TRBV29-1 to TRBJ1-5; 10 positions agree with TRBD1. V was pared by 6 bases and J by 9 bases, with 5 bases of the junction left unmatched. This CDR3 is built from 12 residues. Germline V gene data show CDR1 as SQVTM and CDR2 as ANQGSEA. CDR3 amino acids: CSVRTGGGPQHF. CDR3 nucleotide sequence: TGCAGCGTACGGACAGGGGGGGGGCCCCAGCATTTT.

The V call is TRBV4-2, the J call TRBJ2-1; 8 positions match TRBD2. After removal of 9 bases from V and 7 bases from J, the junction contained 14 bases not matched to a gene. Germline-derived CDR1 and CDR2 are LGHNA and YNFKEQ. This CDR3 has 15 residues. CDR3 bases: TGTGCCAGTCGGTCCTCCGGGAGGGCCGGGAATGAGCAGTTCTTC. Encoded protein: CASRSSGRAGNEQFF.

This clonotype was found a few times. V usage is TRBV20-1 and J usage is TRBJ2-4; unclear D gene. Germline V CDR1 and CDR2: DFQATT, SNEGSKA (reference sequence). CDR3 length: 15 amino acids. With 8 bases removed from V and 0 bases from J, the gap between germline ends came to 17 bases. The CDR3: CSFTYPETAKNIQYF. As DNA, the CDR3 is TGCAGTTTCACCTATCCGGAGACAGCCAAAAACATTCAGTACTTC.

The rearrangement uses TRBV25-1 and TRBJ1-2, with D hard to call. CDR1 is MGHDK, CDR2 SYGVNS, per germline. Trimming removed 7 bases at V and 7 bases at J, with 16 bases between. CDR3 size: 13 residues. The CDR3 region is CASTDGLSRGYTF. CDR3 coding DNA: TGTGCCAGCACCGACGGCCTCTCCCGTGGCTACACCTTC.

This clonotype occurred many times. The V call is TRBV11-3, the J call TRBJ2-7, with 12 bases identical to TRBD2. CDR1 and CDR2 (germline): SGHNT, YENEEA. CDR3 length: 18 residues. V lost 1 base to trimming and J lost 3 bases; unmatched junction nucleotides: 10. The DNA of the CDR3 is TGTGCCAGCAGCTTAGTGGCGACTAGCGGGAGAATATTCTACGAGCAGTACTTC. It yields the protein CASSLVATSGRIFYEQYF.

The CDR3, as DNA: TGTGCCAGCAGTTTTCATCTCACAGGGAAAGAGACCCAGTACTTC. Encoded protein: CASSFHLTGKETQYF. V is TRBV12-3 or TRBV12-4 and J is TRBJ2-5; D is possibly TRBD1 (6 bases). The CDR3 is 15 residues long. Between the trimmed V and J ends, which lost 3 bases and 3 bases, there was a span of 14 bases.

The CDR3 DNA is TGTGCCAGCAGTACCCTAGCGGGAGCCGGGGAGCTGTTTTTT. Translating gives CASSTLAGAGELFF. The gene calls are TRBV12-3 or TRBV12-4 and TRBJ2-2; 10 bases are a match to TRBD2. J lost 6 bases, V lost 5 bases, and 3 bases had no gene match. The CDR3 totals 14 residues.

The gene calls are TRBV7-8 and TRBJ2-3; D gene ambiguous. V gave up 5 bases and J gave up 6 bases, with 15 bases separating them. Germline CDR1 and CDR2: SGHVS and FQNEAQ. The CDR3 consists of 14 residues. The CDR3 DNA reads TGTGCCAGCAGCCCCCGTTATGCCCTGGATACGCAGTATTTT. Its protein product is CASSPRYALDTQYF. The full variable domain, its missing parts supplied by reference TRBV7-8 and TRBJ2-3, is GAGVSQSPRYKVAKRGQDVALRCDPISGHVSLFWYQQALGQGPEFLTYFQNEAQLDKSGLPSDRFFAERPEGSVSTLKIQRTQQEDSAVYLCASSPRYALDTQYFGPGTRLTVL.

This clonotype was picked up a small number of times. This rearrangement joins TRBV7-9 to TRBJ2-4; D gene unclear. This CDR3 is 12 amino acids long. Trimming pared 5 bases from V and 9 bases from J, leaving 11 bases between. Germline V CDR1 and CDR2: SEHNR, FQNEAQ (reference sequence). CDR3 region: CASSPVGGIQYF. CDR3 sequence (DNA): TGTGCCAGCAGCCCAGTGGGTGGCATTCAGTACTTC. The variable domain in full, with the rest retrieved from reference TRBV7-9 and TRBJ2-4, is DTGVSQNPRHKITKRGQNVTFRCDPISEHNRLYWYRQTLGQGPEFLTYFQNEAQLEKSRLLSDRFSAERPKGSFSTLEIQRTEQGDSAMYLCASSPVGGIQYFGAGTRLSVL.

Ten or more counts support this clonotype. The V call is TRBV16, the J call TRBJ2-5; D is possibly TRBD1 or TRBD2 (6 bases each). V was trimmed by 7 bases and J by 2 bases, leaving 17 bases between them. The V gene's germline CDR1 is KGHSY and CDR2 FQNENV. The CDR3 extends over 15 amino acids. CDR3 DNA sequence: TGTGCCAGCACCCGAGGGGGGACCACTCAAGAGACCCAGTACTTC. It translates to CASTRGGTTQETQYF. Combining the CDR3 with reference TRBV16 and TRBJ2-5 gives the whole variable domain GEEVAQTPKHLVRGEGQKAKLYCAPIKGHSYVFWYQQVLKNEFKFLISFQNENVFDETGMPKERFSAKCLPNSPCSLEIQATKLEDSAVYFCASTRGGTTQETQYFGPGTRLLVL.

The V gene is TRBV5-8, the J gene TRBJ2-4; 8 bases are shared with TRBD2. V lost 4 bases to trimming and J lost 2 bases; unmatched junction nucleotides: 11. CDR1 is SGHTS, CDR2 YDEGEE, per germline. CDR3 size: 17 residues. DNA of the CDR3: TGTGCCAGCAGCACTCCTCTCACTAGCGGCCCCAAAAACATTCAGTACTTC. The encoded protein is CASSTPLTSGPKNIQYF.

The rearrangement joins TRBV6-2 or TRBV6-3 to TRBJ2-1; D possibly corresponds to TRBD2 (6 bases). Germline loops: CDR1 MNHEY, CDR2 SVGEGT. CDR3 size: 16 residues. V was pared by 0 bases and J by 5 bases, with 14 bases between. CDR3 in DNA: TGTGCCAGCAGTTACTCACCCGGGGGTCTTAACAATGAGCAGTTCTTC. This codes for CASSYSPGGLNNEQFF.